The 6 T cell receptor beta chains reported below all come from one sample, sequenced in a study of control samples from healthy donors and cancer patients. The assay was immunoSEQ multiplex PCR, and TCRdb's table has in-frame clones only and misses some. In the table there are 60,000 to 75,000 clones, about 92% of which are singletons. Source material: PBMCs. The receptors stem from a man in his 60s with colorectal cancer.

The genes are TRBV7-9 and TRBJ1-1; TRBD1 is a possible D gene (6 bases). Between the trimmed V and J ends, which lost 1 base and 10 bases, there was a span of 31 bases. CDR1 and CDR2 (germline): SEHNR, FQNEAQ (reference sequence). The CDR3 covers 19 residues. The CDR3 spells CASSLVPPRQDSPLLGAFF. CDR3 bases: TGTGCCAGCAGCTTAGTCCCTCCGCGACAGGACTCGCCCCTTCTTGGAGCTTTCTTT.

J is TRBJ2-1 and V is TRBV6-5, with D possibly TRBD1 on 5 matching bases. CDR1 and CDR2 (germline): MNHEY, SVGAGI. V lost 9 bases and J 6 bases, leaving 12 bases between the germline ends. The CDR3 extends over 12 amino acids. CDR3 region: CARAHRRNEQFF. CDR3 sequence (DNA): TGTGCCAGGGCCCACAGGCGCAATGAGCAGTTCTTC.

In this sample, this clone turned up once. V and J are TRBV4-3 and TRBJ2-2, with D uncertain. CDR1 and CDR2 from the germline V gene are LGHNA and YSLEER. V was clipped by 2 bases and J by 2 bases, with 9 bases between them. This CDR3 spans 15 amino acids. CDR3 sequence reads: CASSQRVQNTGELFF. DNA for the CDR3: TGCGCCAGCAGCCAAAGGGTACAAAACACCGGGGAGCTGTTTTTT.

The J gene is TRBJ1-3, the V gene TRBV9, with TRBD1 identical over 7 bases. The V gene's germline CDR1 is SGDLS and CDR2 YYNGEE. V was clipped by 4 bases and J by 0 bases; unmatched bases: 4. The CDR3 is 15 residues long. The CDR3: CASSPQGGSGNTIYF. The DNA for the CDR3 is TGTGCCAGCAGCCCCCAGGGGGGCTCTGGAAACACCATATATTTT.

The genes are TRBV6-5 and TRBJ2-7, with 10 bases lining up with TRBD1. With V trimmed by 2 bases and J by 5 bases, 9 bases remained unmatched. The CDR3 spans 16 residues. CDR1 MNHEY and CDR2 SVGAGI come from the germline V gene. CDR3 amino acids: CASSYGAVGQGNEQYF. Here the CDR3 DNA reads TGTGCCAGCAGTTACGGGGCAGTGGGACAGGGGAACGAGCAGTACTTC.

J is TRBJ1-4 and V is TRBV5-1; D gene unclear. The V end lost 4 bases, the J end lost 0 bases, and 13 bases lay between the germline ends. From germline, CDR1 is SGHRS and CDR2 YFSETQ. The CDR3 loop spans 16 amino acids. The CDR3 sequence: CASSPWSFATNEKLFF. The CDR3 DNA is TGCGCCAGCAGCCCCTGGTCTTTTGCAACTAATGAAAAACTGTTTTTT.